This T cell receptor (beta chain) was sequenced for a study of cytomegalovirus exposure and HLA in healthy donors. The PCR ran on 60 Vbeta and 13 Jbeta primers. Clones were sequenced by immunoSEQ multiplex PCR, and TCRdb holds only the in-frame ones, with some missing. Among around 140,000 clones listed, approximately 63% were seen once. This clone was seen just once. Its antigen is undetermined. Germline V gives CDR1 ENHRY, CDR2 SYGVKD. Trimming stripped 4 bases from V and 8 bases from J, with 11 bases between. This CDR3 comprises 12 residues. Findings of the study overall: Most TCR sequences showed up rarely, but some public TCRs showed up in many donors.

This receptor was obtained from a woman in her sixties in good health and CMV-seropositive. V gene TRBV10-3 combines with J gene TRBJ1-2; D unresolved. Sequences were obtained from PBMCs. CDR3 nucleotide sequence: TGTGCCATCAGTGTGGTTGGGAGGGGCTACACCTTC. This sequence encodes CAISVVGRGYTF.